Below, 24 T cell receptor beta chains from the same sample are listed, as sequenced in a study of follicular helper T cells after annual influenza vaccination (dated by TCRdb to 2016 to 2017). The sample's time point label, decoded: 2015-2016 season, pre-vaccination. The library was prepared using the immunoSEQ multiplex PCR assay. In TCRdb, the immuneACCESS table is reduced to in-frame sequences with V and J assigned. These tables do not hold every clone; where another copy was compared, an unresolved V gene accounts for under half, and the others remain unexplained. The sample table records thousands of clones; 82% of these occur just once. Roughly 2.1% of the sample lies in the top ten. The sequencing used CXCR5+ CD38- circulating T follicular helper cells from blood, collected on the day of influenza vaccination. Interpreted using the paper, the cell subset or site label stands for: circulating Tfh, non-naive CD4+CXCR5+PD-1+ (ICOS+CD38+ or ICOS-CD38-). Receptors originate from an adult who received the influenza vaccine.

This clone has more than one count but fewer than ten. The V and J genes are TRBV2 and TRBJ1-2, with a possible D match to TRBD1 (5 bases). CDR1 is SNHLY, CDR2 FYNNEI, per germline. The CDR3 spans 11 residues. The V end lost 7 bases, the J end lost 3 bases, and 6 bases lay between the germline ends. CDR3 sequence reads: CASMGDYGYTF. The CDR3 DNA sequence: TGTGCCAGCATGGGGGACTATGGCTACACCTTC. The full variable domain, with the rest looked up from reference TRBV2 and TRBJ1-2, is EPEVTQTPSHQVTQMGQEVILRCVPISNHLYFYWYRQILGQKVEFLVSFYNNEISEKSEIFDDQFSVERPDGSNFTLKIRSTKLEDSAMYFCASMGDYGYTFGSGTRLTVV.

The chain recombines TRBV4-2 with TRBJ2-1; 12 bases match TRBD2. This CDR3 contains 14 residues. Trimming cost V 4 bases and J 10 bases; bases outside gene matches: 5. CDR1 LGHNA and CDR2 YNFKEQ come from the germline V gene. The CDR3 here is CASSPRLAGEEQFF. CDR3 nucleotides: TGTGCCAGCAGCCCCAGACTAGCGGGGGAGGAGCAGTTCTTC.

This clone was seen a single time. The chain couples TRBV19 to TRBJ1-1; a weak D match, TRBD1 (5 bases). The V gene's germline CDR1 is LNHDA and CDR2 SQIVND (reference sequence). Trimming removed 7 bases at V and 4 bases at J, with 19 bases between. The CDR3 runs to 15 residues. This chain's CDR3 is CASISAGGVTTEAFF. In DNA, the CDR3 is TGTGCCAGTATCTCGGCGGGAGGGGTTACCACTGAAGCTTTCTTT.

Note on this clone: In this CDR3 the conserved last residue, phenylalanine or tryptophan, is missing, so a read error is likely. Because the CDR3's place on the DNA is in doubt, the DNA is left out and the CDR3 is given as listed by TCRdb. The chain joins TRBV19 to TRBJ1-5. In germline, CDR1 is LNHDA, CDR2 SQIVND (reference sequence). Both ends counted, the CDR3 spans 8 residues. This chain's CDR3 is CASRMRPI.

V usage is TRBV5-4 and J usage is TRBJ2-6; 8 positions agree with TRBD1. The germline V gene has CDR1 SGHNT and CDR2 YYREEE (reference sequence). The CDR3 covers 16 residues. V lost 1 base, J lost 2 bases, and 2 bases stayed unmatched. The CDR3 here is CASSLSDRAGANVLTF. The DNA of the CDR3 is TGTGCCAGCAGCTTGTCGGACAGGGCTGGGGCCAACGTCCTGACTTTC.

This clone was counted a single time. J is TRBJ1-1 and V is TRBV11-2; maybe TRBD1 (5 bases). V lost 1 base, J lost 1 base, and 13 bases lay in between. The CDR3 loop spans 16 amino acids. Germline V gene lookup returns CDR1 SGHAT and CDR2 FQNNGV. The CDR3 region is CASSLVGGSTNTEAFF. As DNA, the CDR3 is TGTGCCAGCAGCTTAGTGGGGGGGTCCACGAACACTGAAGCTTTCTTT. The variable domain in full, with the rest retrieved from reference TRBV11-2 and TRBJ1-1, is EAGVAQSPRYKIIEKRQSVAFWCNPISGHATLYWYQQILGQGPKLLIQFQNNGVVDDSQLPKDRFSAERLKGVDSTLKIQPAKLEDSAVYLCASSLVGGSTNTEAFFGQGTRLTVV.

CDR3 bases: TGTGCCAGCAGAATTGGGACCGTGGATAATTCACCCCTCCACTTT. This sequence encodes CASRIGTVDNSPLHF. This rearrangement joins TRBV27 to TRBJ1-6, with D possibly being TRBD1 (5 bases). The CDR3 consists of 15 residues. Germline V CDR1 and CDR2: MNHEY, SMNVEV (reference sequence). The V end was cut by 6 bases, the J end by 5 bases, with 14 bases between.

This clone was detected only once. V is TRBV4-2 and J is TRBJ2-3; 8 positions match TRBD2. Germline V CDR1 and CDR2: LGHNA, YNFKEQ. J lost 4 bases, V lost 0 bases, and 12 bases had no gene match. This CDR3 comprises 18 residues. CDR3: CASSQDRVAGIHPDTQYF. Here the CDR3 DNA reads TGTGCCAGCAGCCAAGATAGGGTAGCGGGAATTCATCCAGATACGCAGTATTTT.

The CDR3 region has the DNA TGCGCCAGCAGCCCGGGATCTATCGCACAAGAGACCCAGTACTTC. Encoded protein: CASSPGSIAQETQYF. The genes are TRBV4-1 and TRBJ2-5, with D tentatively TRBD2 (5 bases). The CDR3 has 15 residues. From germline, CDR1 is MGHRA and CDR2 YSYEKL. V was trimmed by 4 bases and J by 2 bases, leaving 14 bases between them.

The chain employs TRBV18 and TRBJ1-1; 10 positions agree with TRBD1. This CDR3 is built from 14 residues. V lost 5 bases to trimming and J lost 1 base; unmatched junction nucleotides: 1. CDR1 and CDR2 from the germline V gene are KGHSH and LQKENI. CDR3: CASSGQGGNTEAFF. CDR3 DNA sequence: TGTGCCAGCTCAGGACAGGGGGGGAACACTGAAGCTTTCTTT.

The chain is built from TRBV28 and TRBJ2-3; TRBD2 is a possible D gene (5 bases). The germline V and J ends were trimmed by 3 bases and 2 bases, with 12 bases remaining between them. CDR1 and CDR2 (germline): MDHEN, SYDVKM. The CDR3 is 15 amino acids. The CDR3 here is CASSFFGLSTDTQYF. The DNA of the CDR3 is TGTGCCAGCAGTTTTTTCGGACTCTCCACAGATACGCAGTATTTT.

This clone appeared a single time. The CDR3 sequence is CASSPRTGGMDEQFF. CDR3 nucleotide sequence: TGTGCCAGCTCACCAAGGACAGGGGGCATGGATGAGCAGTTCTTC. The chain carries TRBV18 and TRBJ2-1; 11 bases align to TRBD1. V lost 2 bases to trimming and J lost 8 bases; unmatched junction nucleotides: 5. Germline V gene sequence: CDR1 KGHSH, CDR2 LQKENI. CDR3 size: 15 residues.

The chain couples TRBV15 to TRBJ1-2; D ambiguous. This CDR3 comprises 14 residues. V was pared by 0 bases and J by 7 bases, with 12 bases between. CDR1 LNHNV and CDR2 YYDKDF come from the germline V gene (reference sequence). CDR3 loop: CATSRDPGNGGYTF. As DNA, the CDR3 is TGTGCCACCAGCAGAGATCCCGGGAATGGTGGCTACACCTTC.

This clone has just one count. The J gene is TRBJ2-5, the V gene TRBV19; D is unclear. The CDR3 contains 14 residues. Germline CDR1 LNHDA, CDR2 SQIVND (reference sequence). The ends were cut back, 2 bases at V and 4 bases at J, with 11 bases in the middle. The CDR3 DNA reads as TGTGCCAGTAGTATAAGTGGTATGGCAGAGACCCAGTACTTC. Translating gives CASSISGMAETQYF.

The chain combines TRBV4-2 with TRBJ2-7; TRBD1 matches at 11 bases. With 3 bases clipped from V and 4 bases from J, the junction kept 5 bases outside the gene matches. The CDR3 runs to 15 residues. Germline V gene sequence: CDR1 LGHNA, CDR2 YNFKEQ. This chain's CDR3 is CASSHTGTGGYEQYF. The CDR3 DNA reads as TGTGCCAGCAGCCATACCGGGACAGGGGGATACGAGCAGTACTTC.

This clone came up once. The genes are TRBV19 and TRBJ2-3, with TRBD2 matching 8 bases. J lost 2 bases, V lost 6 bases, and 1 base had no gene match. CDR1 is LNHDA, CDR2 SQIVND, per germline (reference sequence). This CDR3 is 13 amino acids long. The CDR3 bases are TGTGCCAGTAGCGGGGGGGACACAGATACGCAGTATTTT. Translation: CASSGGDTDTQYF.

The gene calls are TRBV29-1 and TRBJ1-1, with D perhaps TRBD1 (6 bases). The CDR3 has 14 residues. V lost 3 bases and J 1 base, leaving 12 bases between the germline ends. CDR1 is SQVTM and CDR2 is ANQGSEA in the germline V gene. The CDR3 region is CSVDRGQRNTEAFF. In nucleotides, the CDR3 is TGCAGCGTTGACAGGGGTCAACGGAACACTGAAGCTTTCTTT.

This clone occurred a few times. The rearrangement joins TRBV6-5 to TRBJ1-2, with 7 bases lining up with TRBD1. Per germline, CDR1 MNHEY and CDR2 SVGAGI. This CDR3 contains 15 residues. With 6 bases clipped from V and 4 bases from J, the junction kept 11 bases outside the gene matches. The CDR3 coding sequence is TGTGCCAGCAGACCCCCCAGACAGGGCGGCTATGGCTACACCTTC. It translates to CASRPPRQGGYGYTF.

The rearrangement links TRBV10-3 to TRBJ2-1; 7 bases agree with TRBD1. Germline V lookup: CDR1 ENHRY, CDR2 SYGVKD. The CDR3 sequence is 11 residues long. V trimming: 5 bases; J trimming: 12 bases; junction bases outside the gene matches: 4. This chain's CDR3 is CAISTDRAQFF. The CDR3 DNA follows: TGTGCCATCAGTACCGACAGGGCGCAGTTCTTC.

This sequence joins TRBV10-3 and TRBJ2-2; 8 nucleotides agree with TRBD2. This CDR3 has 14 amino acids. The germline V gene encodes CDR1 ENHRY and CDR2 SYGVKD. Trimming removed 8 bases from V and 5 bases from J; junction bases left unmatched: 7. In DNA, the CDR3 is TGTGCCATCTCACCGGGGGGGCTGACCGGGGAGCTGTTTTTT. The encoded protein is CAISPGGLTGELFF.

The V and J genes are TRBV4-3 and TRBJ1-6; D remains unclear. The CDR3 covers 14 residues. The V end was cut by 0 bases, the J end by 4 bases, with 4 bases between. Germline V gives CDR1 LGHNA, CDR2 YSLEER. The CDR3: CASSQDGYNSPLHF. DNA of the CDR3: TGCGCCAGCAGCCAAGACGGGTATAATTCACCCCTCCACTTT.

This chain connects TRBV5-6 to TRBJ2-3; the D gene is possibly TRBD2 (5 bases). The CDR3 is made up of 15 amino acids. Trimming removed 2 bases at V and 1 base at J, with 11 bases between. In germline, CDR1 is SGHDT, CDR2 YYEEEE. The CDR3 sequence: CASSFIGSGTDTQYF. The DNA of the CDR3 is TGTGCCAGCAGCTTTATAGGTAGCGGCACAGATACGCAGTATTTT.

The chain uses TRBV6-4 and TRBJ2-1; 7 bases match TRBD2. The CDR3 is 15 amino acids. V lost 4 bases and J lost 6; bases outside the gene matches: 9. Per the germline V gene, CDR1 is MRHNA and CDR2 is SNTAGT. CDR3 in amino acids: CASSVSSGHRNEQFF. For the CDR3, the DNA is TGTGCCAGCAGTGTTTCTAGCGGACATCGCAATGAGCAGTTCTTC.

The V gene is TRBV6-6, the J gene TRBJ1-2, with TRBD1 identical over 9 bases. Germline CDR1 is MNHNY and CDR2 is SVGAGI (reference sequence). The CDR3 covers 14 residues. Trimming cost V 0 bases and J 8 bases; bases outside gene matches: 4. The CDR3 sequence is CASSYSDRGMGYTF. The CDR3 DNA reads TGTGCCAGCAGTTACTCGGACAGGGGCATGGGCTACACCTTC.